This T cell receptor (beta chain) was identified in a study of post-analysis software for immune sequencing data. Study-wide background: Relapsing-remitting, secondary progressive and progressive-relapsing forms made up the multiple sclerosis disease courses.

A word on this clonotype: Its antigen is undetermined.

Unique molecular identifiers had been added to the TCR beta cDNA libraries. Approximately 500,000 cDNA molecules were obtained per 1 to 10 million input T cells. Each CDR3 protein gets one entry after TCRdb re-called the PCR reads with MiXCR. This table has around 400,000 distinct CDR3 sequences, approximately 38% appearing once. Study-wide findings and caveats: Comparison of patients with controls showed five TRBV segments more frequent in patients, TRBV5-6, TRBV5-1 and TRBV20-1 among them. A significant reduction in normalized Chao1 diversity was observed in multiple sclerosis patients versus controls.

V shed 6 bases and J shed 4 bases, with 17 bases lying between them. The CDR3 extends over 15 amino acids. The V gene's germline CDR1 is MNHEY and CDR2 SMNVEV (reference sequence). The gene calls are TRBV27 and TRBJ2-3, with D maybe TRBD2 (6 bases). The sequencing sample was made of blood. This TCR came from a girl aged 2 to 10 with multiple sclerosis. The chain's CDR3 is CASRSGAGWSDTQYF. The DNA of the CDR3 is TGTGCCAGCAGGTCTGGTGCGGGATGGTCAGATACGCAGTATTTT.